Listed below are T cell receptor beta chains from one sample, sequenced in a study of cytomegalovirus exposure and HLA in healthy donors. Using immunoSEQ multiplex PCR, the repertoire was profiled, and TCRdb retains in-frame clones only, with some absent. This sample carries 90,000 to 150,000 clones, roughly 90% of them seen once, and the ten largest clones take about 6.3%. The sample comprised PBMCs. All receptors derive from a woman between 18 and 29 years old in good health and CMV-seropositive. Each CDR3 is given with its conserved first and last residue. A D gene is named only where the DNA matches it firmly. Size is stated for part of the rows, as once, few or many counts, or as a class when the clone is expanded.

CASSGRADYNEQFF,TGTGCCAGCAGTGGACGAGCGGACTACAATGAGCAGTTCTTC,.,TRBV6-1,TRBJ2-1,14,.
CSVEFGRGGYEQYF,TGCAGCGTTGAGTTCGGGCGGGGGGGCTACGAGCAGTACTTC,.,TRBV29-1,TRBJ2-7,14,TRBD2
CASSPRTGGIGYTF,TGCGCCAGCAGCCCCCGGACAGGGGGCATTGGCTACACCTTC,.,TRBV4-3,TRBJ1-2,14,TRBD1
CSVARGRDNEQFF,TGCAGCGTTGCGAGGGGGCGCGACAATGAGCAGTTCTTC,.,TRBV29-1,TRBJ2-1,13,TRBD1
CASSPPGGQAGELFF,TGTGCCAGCTCACCACCTGGAGGACAGGCCGGGGAGCTGTTTTTT,.,TRBV18,TRBJ2-2,15,TRBD1
CASSLSGGTSFRYEQYF,TGTGCCAGCAGCTTAAGCGGGGGGACTAGCTTTAGGTACGAGCAGTACTTC,.,TRBV13,TRBJ2-7,17,TRBD2
CASREGQGRNYGYTF,TGTGCCAGCAGGGAGGGACAGGGTAGGAACTATGGCTACACCTTC,.,TRBV6-1,TRBJ1-2,15,TRBD1
CASSENLQGKADTQYF,TGTGCCAGCAGTGAAAATTTACAGGGAAAAGCAGATACGCAGTATTTT,.,TRBV6-1,TRBJ2-3,16,.
CASSLGARTEAFF,TGTGCCAGCAGCTTGGGTGCGAGAACTGAAGCTTTCTTT,.,TRBV5-6,TRBJ1-1,13,.
CASSSGQGRVGYTF,TGTGCCAGCAGCTCCGGACAGGGACGGGTCGGCTACACCTTC,.,TRBV7-9,TRBJ1-2,14,TRBD1
CASSLDTGGRNTIYF,TGCGCCAGCAGCTTGGATACAGGGGGGAGAAACACCATATATTTT,.,TRBV5-1,TRBJ1-3,15,TRBD1
CASRWDRGRDTQYF,TGTGCCAGCAGGTGGGACAGGGGGCGTGATACGCAGTATTTT,.,TRBV28,TRBJ2-3,14,TRBD1
CASRASGRSYEQYF,TGTGCCAGTAGGGCTAGCGGGAGGTCCTACGAGCAGTACTTC,.,TRBV19,TRBJ2-7,14,TRBD2
CAISDPGQANTEAFF,TGTGCCATCAGTGATCCCGGACAGGCGAACACTGAAGCTTTCTTT,.,TRBV10-3,TRBJ1-1,15,TRBD1
CASSPTGQGNYNEQFF,TGTGCCAGCAGCCCGACGGGACAGGGAAACTACAATGAGCAGTTCTTC,.,TRBV7-3,TRBJ2-1,16,TRBD1
CASSVYRDRVDEKLFF,TGTGCCAGCAGTGTCTACCGGGACAGGGTGGATGAAAAACTGTTTTTT,.,TRBV27,TRBJ1-4,16,TRBD1
CAWGTDRGLYNEQFF,TGTGCCTGGGGTACGGACAGGGGGCTCTACAATGAGCAGTTCTTC,once,TRBV30,TRBJ2-1,15,TRBD1
CASSDFPRGGYTF,TGTGCCAGCAGTGACTTCCCAAGGGGTGGCTACACCTTC,few,TRBV2,TRBJ1-2,13,.
CASSGGRRAGNTIYF,TGTGCCAGCAGCGGCGGACGGAGGGCTGGAAACACCATATATTTT,.,TRBV9,TRBJ1-3,15,.
CASSLGAGLAGGRETQYF,TGTGCCAGCAGCTTAGGAGCCGGACTAGCGGGGGGGCGGGAGACCCAGTACTTC,.,TRBV7-2,TRBJ2-5,18,TRBD2
CAWSVARETQYF,TGTGCCTGGAGTGTAGCGCGAGAGACCCAGTACTTC,.,TRBV30,TRBJ2-5,12,.
CASSWGTGGNYGYTF,TGTGCCAGCAGCTGGGGGACAGGGGGCAACTATGGCTACACCTTC,.,TRBV27,TRBJ1-2,15,TRBD1
CASRNLGSSYEQYF,TGTGCCAGCAGGAACTTAGGGAGCTCCTACGAGCAGTACTTC,.,TRBV6-6,TRBJ2-7,14,.
CASSPVDRDEDEQFF,TGTGCCAGCTCACCAGTCGACAGGGATGAGGATGAGCAGTTCTTC,few,TRBV18,TRBJ2-1,15,TRBD1
CASSRRGSGVNTEAFF,TGTGCCAGCTCCAGGCGGGGGTCAGGGGTAAACACTGAAGCTTTCTTT,once,TRBV11-3,TRBJ1-1,16,.
CASSRQRGGGYGYTF,TGTGCCAGCAGCCGGCAGAGAGGGGGCGGCTATGGCTACACCTTC,.,TRBV5-6,TRBJ1-2,15,TRBD1
CASSYSSGNTIYF,TGTGCCAGCAGTTACTCGTCGGGAAACACCATATATTTT,.,TRBV6-5,TRBJ1-3,13,.
CASSLTGQPQHF,TGTGCCAGCAGTCTGACCGGGCAGCCCCAGCATTTT,.,TRBV7-2,TRBJ1-5,12,.
CASSWSEGPGYEQYF,TGTGCCAGTAGTTGGTCGGAGGGGCCCGGGTACGAGCAGTACTTC,.,TRBV19,TRBJ2-7,15,.
CASRAGVTDTQYF,TGTGCCAGTAGGGCGGGGGTAACAGATACGCAGTATTTT,.,TRBV19,TRBJ2-3,13,TRBD2
CASSKVGVSVWSTIYF,TGTGCCAGCAGCAAAGTGGGAGTCTCGGTGTGGAGCACCATATATTTT,.,TRBV21-1,TRBJ1-3,16,.
CASRLASDTQYF,TGTGCCAGCAGGCTAGCATCAGATACGCAGTATTTT,.,TRBV6-1,TRBJ2-3,12,.
CASSVLGQQPQHF,TGTGCCAGTAGCGTATTGGGACAACAGCCCCAGCATTTT,.,TRBV19,TRBJ1-5,13,.
CASSLDTNYGYTF,TGTGCCAGCAGCTTGGATACAAACTATGGCTACACCTTC,.,TRBV5-6,TRBJ1-2,13,.
CATSRGTGRGSYEQYF,TGTGCCACCAGCAGAGGGACCGGACGGGGTTCCTACGAGCAGTACTTC,.,TRBV15,TRBJ2-7,16,.
CASSLLPGALMNTEAFF,TGCGCCAGCAGCTTGCTCCCAGGGGCCCTTATGAACACTGAAGCTTTCTTT,once,TRBV5-1,TRBJ1-1,17,.
CASSSIWGPEAFF,TGTGCCAGCAGCTCCATTTGGGGCCCTGAAGCTTTCTTT,.,TRBV7-2,TRBJ1-1,13,.
CASSRQGALLTYGYTF,TGTGCCAGCAGTAGACAGGGGGCTCTCCTCACCTATGGCTACACCTTC,.,TRBV27,TRBJ1-2,16,TRBD1
CASSLTGDPSTDTQYF,TGTGCCAGCAGCTTAACCGGTGATCCTAGCACAGATACGCAGTATTTT,.,TRBV7-3,TRBJ2-3,16,.
CASSGGTGAYEQYF,TGTGCCAGCAGCGGGGGGACAGGGGCCTACGAGCAGTACTTC,few,TRBV5-6,TRBJ2-7,14,TRBD1
CASSLPGDEQYF,TGCGCCAGCAGCTTGCCAGGGGACGAGCAGTACTTC,.,TRBV5-1,TRBJ2-7,12,.
CASSEETRGPGPQHF,TGTGCCAGCAGTGAAGAAACCAGGGGTCCGGGGCCCCAGCATTTT,.,TRBV2,TRBJ1-5,15,.
CASRPQGTYEQYF,TGTGCCAGCAGACCACAGGGGACCTACGAGCAGTACTTC,.,TRBV2,TRBJ2-7,13,TRBD1
CASSGVRRDSNTYEQYF,TGTGCCAGCAGCGGGGTTCGGAGGGACAGCAACACCTACGAGCAGTACTTC,.,TRBV7-9,TRBJ2-7,17,.
CASSFRGLVAGGSHYEQYF,TGCGCCAGCAGCTTTAGAGGGTTGGTAGCGGGAGGTTCCCACTACGAGCAGTACTTC,.,TRBV5-1,TRBJ2-7,19,TRBD2
CASSLRGQGYYEQYF,TGTGCCAGCAGCTTGAGGGGACAGGGATACTACGAGCAGTACTTC,.,TRBV5-4,TRBJ2-7,15,TRBD1
CASSPGQVALSAFF,TGTGCCAGCAGTCCTGGACAGGTAGCGCTTTCAGCTTTCTTT,.,TRBV6-1,TRBJ1-1,14,TRBD1
CASSIGTGRPPLHF,TGTGCCAGTAGTATTGGGACAGGCAGGCCACCCCTCCACTTT,.,TRBV19,TRBJ1-6,14,TRBD1
CASHRETSMNTEAFF,TGTGCCAGCCACAGGGAAACCTCAATGAACACTGAAGCTTTCTTT,.,TRBV11-2,TRBJ1-1,15,.
CASSGHRGPDGYTF,TGTGCCAGCAGCGGACACAGGGGGCCCGATGGCTACACCTTC,.,TRBV7-9,TRBJ1-2,14,TRBD1
CASSWGGTNEQYF,TGCGCCAGCAGCTGGGGAGGGACTAACGAGCAGTACTTC,.,TRBV5-1,TRBJ2-7,13,TRBD2
CASSFEPGAEQYF,TGTGCCAGCAGCTTCGAACCAGGGGCCGAGCAGTACTTC,.,TRBV5-5,TRBJ2-7,13,.
CASSLGQGGKLFF,TGTGCCAGCAGCCTAGGACAGGGAGGAAAACTGTTTTTT,once,TRBV7-8,TRBJ1-4,13,TRBD1